The 13 T cell receptor beta chains in this list originate from one sample, sequenced in a study of blood T cells in healthy people across ages. A second PCR, run for roughly 6 to 11 cycles, used a sample-barcoded 5' primer plus a J-beta primer mix. A single record per CDR3 protein comes from TCRdb applying MiXCR to the 5' RACE reads. The sample has around 1.5 million distinct CDR3 sequences, around 55% seen once; the top ten hold 5% to 7%. The sequenced sample was blood. Receptors were obtained from a man aged 18 to 35 in good health.

The chain couples TRBV27 to TRBJ1-2; no clear D gene. The germline gives CDR1 MNHEY, CDR2 SMNVEV (reference sequence). V was cut by 5 bases and J by 0 bases, with 7 bases left in between. The CDR3 covers 13 residues. CDR3 amino acids: CASSTRANYGYTF. The DNA of the CDR3 is TGTGCCAGCAGTACCCGAGCTAACTATGGCTACACCTTC.

This clonotype appeared a few times. The chain couples TRBV7-2 to TRBJ2-3, with D maybe TRBD1 (6 bases). The CDR3 contains 12 residues. Germline V gene data show CDR1 as SGHTA and CDR2 as FQGNSA. V lost 1 base and J lost 9, with 8 bases in between. The CDR3 is CASSLVQGTQYF. The CDR3 bases are TGTGCCAGCAGCTTAGTCCAGGGGACGCAGTATTTT.

This clonotype was counted between two and nine times. The chain couples TRBV20-1 to TRBJ1-2; the D is unclear. The CDR3 is 12 amino acids. V lost 0 bases and J lost 8, with 10 bases in between. The germline V gene has CDR1 DFQATT and CDR2 SNEGSKA (reference sequence). The CDR3 sequence is CSARDFQGGYTF. The CDR3 region has the DNA TGCAGTGCTAGAGATTTTCAAGGGGGCTACACCTTC.

V usage is TRBV4-3 and J usage is TRBJ2-3, with unresolved D. V was pared by 4 bases and J by 0 bases, with 17 bases between. The CDR3 length is 17 residues. Looked up from germline, CDR1 is LGHNA and CDR2 is YSLEER. The CDR3, as DNA: TGCGCCAGCAGCCCACACCGGGTAACTGCTAGCACAGATACGCAGTATTTT. It is translated as CASSPHRVTASTDTQYF.

The chain combines TRBV6-1 with TRBJ1-2; no clear D. V was trimmed by 2 bases and J by 0 bases, leaving 13 bases between them. CDR1 is MNHNS and CDR2 is SASEGT in the germline V gene. There are 16 residues in the CDR3. This CDR3 is CASSEFGTLANYGYTF. The CDR3 nucleotides read TGTGCCAGCAGTGAATTCGGTACCCTAGCTAACTATGGCTACACCTTC.

V and J are TRBV2 and TRBJ1-2; TRBD1 is a possible D gene (5 bases). Trimming stripped 1 base from V and 7 bases from J, with 13 bases between. The CDR3 covers 14 residues. Germline V CDR1 and CDR2: SNHLY, FYNNEI. The CDR3 coding sequence is TGTGCCAGCAGTGAAGGACGGGGGGATTTTGGCTACACCTTC. Protein sequence: CASSEGRGDFGYTF. Full variable domain (outside the CDR3, taken from reference TRBV2 and TRBJ1-2): EPEVTQTPSHQVTQMGQEVILRCVPISNHLYFYWYRQILGQKVEFLVSFYNNEISEKSEIFDDQFSVERPDGSNFTLKIRSTKLEDSAMYFCASSEGRGDFGYTFGSGTRLTVV.

This clonotype was seen a few times. The chain recombines TRBV20-1 with TRBJ2-7; D gene uncertain. Germline CDR1 is DFQATT and CDR2 is SNEGSKA (reference sequence). The CDR3 sequence is 13 residues long. Trimming removed 6 bases at V and 4 bases at J, with 16 bases between. CDR3 sequence (DNA): TGCAGTGCAACGGTCAGTGTTGGTTACGAGCAGTACTTC. Its translation is CSATVSVGYEQYF.

This chain connects TRBV7-2 to TRBJ2-7; the D gene is possibly TRBD1 (5 bases). The CDR3 totals 14 residues. Deletions cut 2 bases from V and 6 bases from J, with 14 bases between. Germline CDR1 is SGHTA and CDR2 is FQGNSA. For the CDR3, the DNA is TGTGCCAGCAGCTTACGGCAGGGCCAGGGCGAGCAGTACTTC. This sequence encodes CASSLRQGQGEQYF. Supplemented by reference TRBV7-2 and TRBJ2-7, the full variable domain reads GAGVSQSPSNKVTEKGKDVELRCDPISGHTALYWYRQSLGQGLEFLIYFQGNSAPDKSGLPSDRFSAERTGGSVSTLTIQRTQQEDSAVYLCASSLRQGQGEQYFGPGTRLTVT.

The chain is built from TRBV7-8 and TRBJ1-1, with 7 bases that match TRBD1. The CDR3 is 16 amino acids. The germline gives CDR1 SGHVS, CDR2 FQNEAQ. V dropped 2 bases and J dropped 3; count of bases not matched to a gene: 9. The CDR3 is CASSLPTGFGDTEAFF. CDR3 nucleotide sequence: TGTGCCAGCAGCTTACCGACAGGGTTCGGGGACACTGAAGCTTTCTTT.

The V call is TRBV10-3, the J call TRBJ2-5; D might be TRBD1 (5 bases). The ends were cut back, 2 bases at V and 2 bases at J, with 15 bases in the middle. From germline, CDR1 is ENHRY and CDR2 SYGVKD. The CDR3 runs 16 residues. The chain's CDR3 is CAISEPPQGEQETQYF. The CDR3 region has the DNA TGTGCCATCAGTGAGCCCCCCCAGGGCGAACAAGAGACCCAGTACTTC.

This rearrangement joins TRBV4-3 to TRBJ2-2; D tentatively fits TRBD1 or TRBD2 (5 bases each). CDR1 and CDR2 (germline): LGHNA, YSLEER. The CDR3 consists of 18 residues. Trimming removed 0 bases at V and 2 bases at J, with 16 bases between. CDR3 sequence (DNA): TGCGCCAGCAGCCAAGATAGGGGACCTGCGGCAAACACCGGGGAGCTGTTTTTT. Protein: CASSQDRGPAANTGELFF.

This clonotype showed up just a few times. This chain links TRBV20-1 with TRBJ2-5; no reliable D call. The CDR3 contains 11 residues. CDR1 is DFQATT, CDR2 SNEGSKA, per germline (reference sequence). Trimming removed 3 bases at V and 4 bases at J, with 6 bases between. The CDR3 sequence is CSASLGETQYF. The CDR3 DNA reads as TGCAGTGCTAGTCTGGGAGAGACCCAGTACTTC.

V usage is TRBV9 and J usage is TRBJ2-1, with D unclear. TRBJ2-7 matches the DNA end more closely, so the J call is doubtful. Germline V gene sequence: CDR1 SGDLS, CDR2 YYNGEE. The CDR3 length is 16 residues. CDR3 in DNA: TGTGCCAGCAGCGTAAGGACCATGAGCTCCTACAATGAGCAGTACTTC. This gives the protein CASSVRTMSSYNEQYF.